This entry lists 7 T cell receptor beta chains sequenced from one sample in a study of blood T cell repertoires in COVID-19. Assay: immunoSEQ multiplex PCR; the TCRdb copy retains only in-frame clones and omits some. The table records under 150,000 clones, over 75% of them present only once. The sequencing input was PBMCs or T cells enriched from blood (not recorded which). All receptors come from a man aged 45-60 years in a cohort exposed to, infected with or recovered from COVID-19 (not recorded which).

The CDR3 region is CASSERQVYGYTF. CDR3 DNA: TGTGCCAGCAGTGAAAGACAGGTCTATGGCTACACCTTC. The chain links TRBV2 to TRBJ1-2; D may be TRBD1 (6 bases). Germline assignment: CDR1 SNHLY and CDR2 FYNNEI. The ends were cut back, 2 bases at V and 4 bases at J, with 8 bases in the middle. This CDR3 comprises 13 residues.

The CDR3 reads CASSWRANTGELFF. As DNA, the CDR3 is TGTGCCAGTAGTTGGCGGGCGAACACCGGGGAGCTGTTTTTT. This sequence joins TRBV19 and TRBJ2-2; D might be TRBD2 (5 bases). Germline CDR1 reads LNHDA; CDR2 reads SQIVND (reference sequence). V was pared by 5 bases and J by 0 bases, with 7 bases between. This CDR3 region has 14 residues.

This sequence joins TRBV29-1 and TRBJ2-2, with 11 bases lining up with TRBD1. V lost 3 bases and J lost 4; bases outside the gene matches: 7. The CDR3 runs 16 residues. Germline CDR1 reads SQVTM; CDR2 reads ANQGSEA. The CDR3 DNA reads as TGCAGCGTTGAGCAGTCCGGGACAGGGGGCACCGGGGAGCTGTTTTTT. Protein: CSVEQSGTGGTGELFF.

The chain links TRBV18 to TRBJ1-1; a weak D match, TRBD1 (5 bases). The CDR3 extends over 16 amino acids. The germline gives CDR1 KGHSH, CDR2 LQKENI. The V gene lost 1 base and the J gene lost 2 bases, with 14 bases spanning the gap. The CDR3 region is CASSPRQPQGNTEAFF. The CDR3 DNA reads TGTGCCAGCTCACCACGACAGCCCCAGGGTAACACTGAAGCTTTCTTT.

CDR3: CASSLRDRGPDSPLHF. The CDR3 DNA reads TGTGCCAGCAGCTTGAGGGACAGGGGGCCTGATTCACCCCTCCACTTT. This rearrangement joins TRBV5-5 to TRBJ1-6; 12 positions agree with TRBD1. CDR1 is SGHKS and CDR2 is YYEKEE in the germline V gene (reference sequence). The CDR3 contains 16 residues. Losses at the gene ends were 1 base for V and 8 bases for J; bases not matched to a gene: 4.

V gene TRBV4-1 combines with J gene TRBJ1-4; TRBD1 matches at 8 bases. Germline V gives CDR1 MGHRA, CDR2 YSYEKL. This CDR3 is 16 amino acids long. Trimming cost V 2 bases and J 3 bases; bases outside gene matches: 5. CDR3 in amino acids: CASSQPYRGSNEKLFF. CDR3 bases: TGCGCCAGCAGCCAACCTTACAGGGGGTCTAATGAAAAACTGTTTTTT.

V and J are TRBV18 and TRBJ1-5; 12 bases fit TRBD1. V lost 2 bases to trimming and J lost 4 bases; unmatched junction nucleotides: 9. The V gene's germline CDR1 is KGHSH and CDR2 LQKENI. CDR3 length equals 18 residues. This CDR3 is CASSPRGLGQGANQPQHF. CDR3 nucleotides: TGTGCCAGCTCACCAAGGGGATTGGGACAGGGGGCAAATCAGCCCCAGCATTTT.